This T cell receptor (beta chain) was captured by sequencing in a study of CD8+ T cells in alopecia areata. Study context: Patients remained on tofacitinib for 6 to 18 months and then went 6 months without it. Study outcomes and limitations: In scalp and blood during tofacitinib, many expanded lesional clones persisted.

A word on this clone: Its cognate antigen is unknown.

In each case, RNA was isolated and then reverse transcribed into cDNA as the sequencing template. TCRdb's copy holds only in-frame clones and misses some; the assay was immunoSEQ multiplex PCR. This sample carries around 190,000 clones, 64% of them seen once, and the ten largest clones take around 4.3%. Germline V lookup: CDR1 SGHRS, CDR2 YFSETQ. There are 15 residues in the CDR3. Deletions cut 1 base from V and 2 bases from J, with 12 bases between. Treatment of the sample: oral pan-JAK inhibitor, 5-10 mg twice daily. Researchers took lesional scalp punch biopsies and peripheral blood from people who were alopecia areata patients. Separation by sorting yielded CD4+ and CD8+ T cells from PBMCs.

This clonotype was obtained from a human donor with alopecia areata. The rearrangement joins TRBV5-1 to TRBJ2-5; D is tentatively TRBD1 or TRBD2 (5 bases each). The material was CD4+ T cells sorted from blood, obtained at week 4, from a patient treated with tofacitinib. The chain's CDR3 is CASSLLPGPQETQYF. The DNA of the CDR3 is TGCGCCAGCAGCTTGCTACCGGGGCCACAAGAGACCCAGTACTTC.